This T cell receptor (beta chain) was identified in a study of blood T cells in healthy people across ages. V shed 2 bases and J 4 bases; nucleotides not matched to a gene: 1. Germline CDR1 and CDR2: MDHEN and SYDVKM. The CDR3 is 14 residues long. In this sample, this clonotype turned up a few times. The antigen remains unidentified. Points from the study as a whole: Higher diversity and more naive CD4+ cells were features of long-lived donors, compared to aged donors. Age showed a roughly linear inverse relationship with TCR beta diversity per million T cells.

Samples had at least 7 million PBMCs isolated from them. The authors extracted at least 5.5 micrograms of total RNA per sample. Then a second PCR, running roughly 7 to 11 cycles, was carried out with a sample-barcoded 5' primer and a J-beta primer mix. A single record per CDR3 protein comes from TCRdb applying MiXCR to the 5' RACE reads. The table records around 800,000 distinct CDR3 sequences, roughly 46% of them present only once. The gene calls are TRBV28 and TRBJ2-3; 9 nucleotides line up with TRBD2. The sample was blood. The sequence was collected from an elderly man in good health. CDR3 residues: CASSLSGRSDTQYF. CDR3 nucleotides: TGTGCCAGCAGTTTAAGCGGGAGGTCAGATACGCAGTATTTT. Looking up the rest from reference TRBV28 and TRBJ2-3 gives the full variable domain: DVKVTQSSRYLVKRTGEKVFLECVQDMDHENMFWYRQDPGLGLRLIYFSYDVKMKEKGDIPEGYSVSREKKERFSLILESASTNQTSMYLCASSLSGRSDTQYFGPGTRLTVL.